Listed below are T cell receptor beta chains from one sample, sequenced in a study of beta chain features in type 1 diabetes. Here immunoSEQ multiplex PCR was the method, and the copy in TCRdb shows in-frame clones only, minus some. The sample records hundreds of thousands of clones, roughly 14% being singletons. The sequenced sample was naive CD4+ T cells from blood. The receptors were sampled from a middle-aged woman in good health. Both conserved end residues are trimmed from each CDR3. The D gene is left open where the match is weak. Clone size is shown for a subset of rows, as once, few, many or a class of expanded clone.

J,V,D,size,CDR3
TRBJ2-5,TRBV6-5,TRBD1,few,ASSYQGARETQY
TRBJ2-7,TRBV5-6,TRBD2,few,ASSLRAGFSYEQY
TRBJ2-3,TRBV4-1,TRBD1,-,ASSHRKDRGIADTQY
TRBJ2-1,TRBV7-2,TRBD2,-,ASSPSGVHNEQF
TRBJ2-5,TRBV5-1,-,-,ASKEQQETQY
TRBJ2-1,TRBV9,TRBD1,few,ASSPRQGEQF
TRBJ2-3,TRBV6-4,-,few,ASSGGEGTDTQY
TRBJ2-1,TRBV6-1,-,-,ASRIGGYNEQF
TRBJ1-6,TRBV18,-,-,ASSPLPGSSYNSPLH
TRBJ2-6,TRBV11-2,-,few,ASSLEGASGTNVLT
TRBJ2-1,TRBV5-1,-,few,ASSFRVDEQF